This T cell receptor beta chain was identified in a study of Ad26.COV2.S vaccination and SARS-CoV-2 variants. Background on the study: The study gave Ad26.COV2.S intramuscularly, once or twice 56 days apart.

Study-wide results and caveats: It was reported that spike-specific CD8+ and CD4+ T cell responses were substantially broad after vaccination. Individuals receiving vaccine had higher spike-specific TCR breadth than placebo recipients did.

TCRdb's copy holds only in-frame clones and misses some; the assay was immunoSEQ multiplex PCR. The table shows about 680,000 clones, with 80% to 90% occurring only once. This CDR3 is built from 16 residues. After removal of 3 bases from V and 3 bases from J, the junction contained 4 bases not matched to a gene. Germline-derived CDR1 and CDR2 are MRHNA and SNTAGT. Treatment noted: some 19 received Ad26.COV2.S at low or high dose, single or two shots; about 5 received placebo; per-sample allocation not given. On day 63 after the first injection, vaccine and placebo recipients gave samples. This adult donor, from Boston, was 18-55 years old. Remarks on this clone: What it recognizes is unknown.

The input for sequencing was peripheral blood, taken in a trial of Ad26.COV2.S vaccine versus placebo. The clonotype originates from a person between 18 and 65 years old who received the Ad26.COV2.S COVID-19 vaccine or a placebo. This sequence joins TRBV6-4 and TRBJ2-5, with 13 bases that match TRBD2. DNA of the CDR3: TGTGCCAGCAGTGATCCCGGGACTAGCGGGGAAGAGACCCAGTACTTC. Translation gives CASSDPGTSGEETQYF.